This T cell receptor beta chain originates from a study of beta chain features in type 1 diabetes. Turning to the study itself: All samples yielded over 95,000,000 examined sorted cells. Study-level findings and limits: Whether TCRB rearrangement is influenced by HLA type went unresolved here. All four CD4+ subsets from Type 1 diabetes patients carried moderately but significantly shorter TCRB CDR3s. PCR may have favored shorter templates equally in patients and controls.

The sample holds one count of this clone. Its antigen is still unknown. The authors reverse transcribed all of the isolated RNA, so sequencing captured expressed TCRB transcripts. Only in-frame clones appear in the TCRdb table, and some are missing; sequencing was by immunoSEQ multiplex PCR. The sample comprises tens of thousands of clones, roughly 31% of which are singletons, and around 0.5% rests with the top ten. CDR1 and CDR2 from the germline V gene are LGHNA and YNFKEQ. The J segment lost 4 bases and the V segment lost 3 bases, leaving 4 bases of the junction unmatched. This CDR3 has 16 residues.

This receptor was identified in a woman aged 18-29 years in good health. Sequencing was carried out using stem cell memory CD4+ T cells from blood. This chain links TRBV4-2 with TRBJ2-2, with 11 bases lining up with TRBD2. DNA for the CDR3: TGTGCCAGCAGCCACCTTAGCGGGGGGGGCACCGGGGAGCTGTTTTTT. Translated, it gives CASSHLSGGGTGELFF.